This T cell receptor (beta chain) was obtained from a study of regulatory T cells in long-lasting Graves disease. CDR3-region Arm-PCR and iRepertoire HTBI primers produced the TCR beta libraries. As processed by the authors: The samples included under 75 TRBV and under 15 TRBJ segments. TCRdb redid the calling of the multiplex PCR reads with MiXCR, one entry per CDR3 protein. TCRdb's processing, not the authors', yielded these V and J calls. This sample yields some 450,000 distinct CDR3 sequences, of which around 20% are seen a single time; about 27% belongs to the top ten. The CDR3 contains 15 residues. The germline V and J ends were trimmed by 0 bases and 4 bases, with 12 bases remaining between them. There are many counts of this clonotype. Time point in this sample: persistent/refractory GD, antithyroid drugs over 5 years with positive TRAb. Extracted RNA from PBMCs served as the source of the TCR library. Patients came through an endocrinology department, and that department was in Xi'an, China.

This material consisted of peripheral blood mononuclear cells (PBMCs), taken when the disease was refractory, from a patient treated with antithyroid drugs. The sequence was collected from a female donor with Graves disease. The chain has TRBV12-3 or TRBV12-4 and TRBJ2-5; possible D gene TRBD2, 5 bases. DNA for the CDR3: TGTGCCAGCAGTTTAGCAGGGAGCGGTGTAGAGACCCAGTACTTC. Translating gives CASSLAGSGVETQYF.